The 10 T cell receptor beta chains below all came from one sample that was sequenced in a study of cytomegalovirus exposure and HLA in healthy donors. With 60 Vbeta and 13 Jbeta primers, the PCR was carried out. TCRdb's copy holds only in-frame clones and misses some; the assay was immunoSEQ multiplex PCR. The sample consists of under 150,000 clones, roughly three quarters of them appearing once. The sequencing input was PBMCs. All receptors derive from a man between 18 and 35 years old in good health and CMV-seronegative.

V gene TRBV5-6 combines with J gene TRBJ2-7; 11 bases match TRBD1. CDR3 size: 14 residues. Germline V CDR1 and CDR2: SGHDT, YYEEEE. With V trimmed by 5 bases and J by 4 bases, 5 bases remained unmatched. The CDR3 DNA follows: TGTGCCAGCAGGGTAGGACAGGGGGCTTACGAGCAGTACTTC. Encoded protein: CASRVGQGAYEQYF.

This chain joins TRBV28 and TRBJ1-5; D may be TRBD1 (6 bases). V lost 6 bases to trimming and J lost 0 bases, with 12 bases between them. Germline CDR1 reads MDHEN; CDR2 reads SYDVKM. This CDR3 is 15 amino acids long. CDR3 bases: TGTGCCAGCAGGACAGGACAGTTTAGCAATCAGCCCCAGCATTTT. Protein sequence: CASRTGQFSNQPQHF.

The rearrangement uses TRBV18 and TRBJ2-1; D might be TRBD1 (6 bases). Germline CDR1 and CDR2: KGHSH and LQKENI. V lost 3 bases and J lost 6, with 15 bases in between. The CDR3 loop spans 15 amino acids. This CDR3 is CASSPEQGRANEQFF. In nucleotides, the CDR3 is TGTGCCAGCTCACCGGAACAGGGAAGGGCCAATGAGCAGTTCTTC.

The CDR3 spells CASSHRRGKGGTGELFF. CDR3 nucleotides: TGTGCCAGCTCACACAGAAGAGGGAAGGGAGGCACCGGGGAGCTGTTTTTT. V gene TRBV21-1 combines with J gene TRBJ2-2; the listed D gene, TRBD2, was not tested against the DNA. TRBV21-1 is tagged as a pseudogene. CDR3 length equals 17 residues.

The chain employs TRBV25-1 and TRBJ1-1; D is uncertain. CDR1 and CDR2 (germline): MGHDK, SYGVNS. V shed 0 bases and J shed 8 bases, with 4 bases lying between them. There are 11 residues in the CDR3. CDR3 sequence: CASSEYREAFF. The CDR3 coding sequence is TGTGCCAGCAGTGAATATCGGGAAGCTTTCTTT.

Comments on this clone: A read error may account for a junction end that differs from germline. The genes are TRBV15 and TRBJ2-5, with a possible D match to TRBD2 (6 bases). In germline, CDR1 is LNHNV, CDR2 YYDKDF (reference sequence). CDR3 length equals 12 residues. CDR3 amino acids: CAASGAGETQYF. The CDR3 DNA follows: TGTGCCGCCAGCGGCGCGGGGGAGACCCAGTACTTC.

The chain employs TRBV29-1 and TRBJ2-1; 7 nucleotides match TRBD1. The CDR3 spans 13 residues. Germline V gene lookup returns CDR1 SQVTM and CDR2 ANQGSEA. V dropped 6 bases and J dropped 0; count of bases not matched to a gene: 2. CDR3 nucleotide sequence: TGCAGCGTACAGGGGAGCTCCTACAATGAGCAGTTCTTC. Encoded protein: CSVQGSSYNEQFF.

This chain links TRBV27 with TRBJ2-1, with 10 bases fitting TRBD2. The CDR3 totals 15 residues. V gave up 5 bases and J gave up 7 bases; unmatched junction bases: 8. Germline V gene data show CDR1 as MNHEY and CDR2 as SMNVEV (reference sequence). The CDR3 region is CASSLLAGVYNEQFF. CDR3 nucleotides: TGTGCCAGCAGTCTTCTAGCGGGAGTTTATAATGAGCAGTTCTTC.

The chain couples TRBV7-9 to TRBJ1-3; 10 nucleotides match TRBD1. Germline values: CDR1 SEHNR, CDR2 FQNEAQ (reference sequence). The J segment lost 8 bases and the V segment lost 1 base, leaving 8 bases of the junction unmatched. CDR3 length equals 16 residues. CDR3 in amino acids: CASSLGQGAVSDTIYF. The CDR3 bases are TGTGCCAGCAGCTTAGGACAGGGGGCCGTTTCAGACACCATATATTTT.

DNA of the CDR3: TGCAGCGTTGAATTGTGGACTAGCGGGAGCGCGCAGTTCTTC. Translating it yields CSVELWTSGSAQFF. V is TRBV29-1 and J is TRBJ2-1; 13 nucleotides align to TRBD2. Germline CDR1 SQVTM, CDR2 ANQGSEA. With 2 bases clipped from V and 12 bases from J, the junction kept 7 bases outside the gene matches. This CDR3 is built from 14 residues.